One sample yielded the 28 T cell receptor beta chains listed below, sequenced in a study of T cell responses to AZD1222 COVID-19 vaccine. Using immunoSEQ multiplex PCR, the repertoire was profiled, and TCRdb retains in-frame clones only, with some absent. The sample includes some 130,000 clones, roughly nine tenths of them seen just once. The sequenced sample was peripheral blood, obtained on day 0 of AZD1222 vaccination. The receptors were gathered from an adult in good health.

The chain links TRBV28 to TRBJ1-5; 8 bases are shared with TRBD1. Germline CDR1 reads MDHEN; CDR2 reads SYDVKM. This CDR3 is 15 amino acids long. Germline trimming cut 8 bases from V and 3 bases from J; bases unmatched to any gene: 9. This chain's CDR3 is CASAPTGVDNQPQHF. In DNA, the CDR3 is TGTGCCAGCGCCCCGACAGGGGTCGACAATCAGCCCCAGCATTTT.

This chain connects TRBV11-2 to TRBJ1-4; D is unclear. Trimming pared 3 bases from V and 5 bases from J, leaving 10 bases between. CDR1 and CDR2 from the germline V gene are SGHAT and FQNNGV. The CDR3 runs to 14 residues. This CDR3 is CASSLGLANEKLFF. CDR3 DNA: TGTGCCAGCAGCTTGGGCCTGGCCAATGAAAAACTGTTTTTT. The full variable domain, rest sourced from reference TRBV11-2 and TRBJ1-4, is EAGVAQSPRYKIIEKRQSVAFWCNPISGHATLYWYQQILGQGPKLLIQFQNNGVVDDSQLPKDRFSAERLKGVDSTLKIQPAKLEDSAVYLCASSLGLANEKLFFGSGTQLSVL.

This chain links TRBV28 with TRBJ2-3, with TRBD2 matching 10 bases. The CDR3 totals 15 residues. V lost 11 bases to trimming and J lost 2 bases; unmatched junction nucleotides: 10. CDR1 and CDR2 (germline): MDHEN, SYDVKM. As DNA, the CDR3 is TGTGCCGGAGGGGGGCTAGCGGGAGCCACAGATACGCAGTATTTT. It is translated as CAGGGLAGATDTQYF. The whole variable domain, filled in from reference TRBV28 and TRBJ2-3, reads DVKVTQSSRYLVKRTGEKVFLECVQDMDHENMFWYRQDPGLGLRLIYFSYDVKMKEKGDIPEGYSVSREKKERFSLILESASTNQTSMYLCAGGGLAGATDTQYFGPGTRLTVL.

The rearrangement uses TRBV11-2 and TRBJ1-1; D is uncertain. The germline CDR1 and CDR2 sequences are SGHAT and FQNNGV. The CDR3 consists of 12 residues. V lost 1 base, J lost 8 bases, and 8 bases lay in between. In DNA, the CDR3 is TGTGCCAGCAGCTTAGGGGGAGAGGAAGCTTTCTTT. The encoded protein is CASSLGGEEAFF.

The chain couples TRBV19 to TRBJ1-1; 7 nucleotides match TRBD1. V was clipped by 6 bases and J by 0 bases; unmatched bases: 10. The CDR3 contains 16 residues. CDR1 and CDR2 (germline): LNHDA, SQIVND (reference sequence). CDR3 region: CASSASGGRMNTEAFF. As DNA, the CDR3 is TGTGCCAGTAGCGCATCAGGGGGAAGAATGAACACTGAAGCTTTCTTT.

V is TRBV3-1 (or the pseudogene TRBV3-2) and J is TRBJ2-4; 12 nucleotides match TRBD2. The CDR3 runs 16 residues. Germline trimming cut 2 bases from V and 8 bases from J; bases unmatched to any gene: 7. The V gene's germline CDR1 is LGHDT and CDR2 YNNKEL (reference sequence). CDR3 protein: CASSQTRTSGTDIQYF. The CDR3 nucleotides are TGTGCCAGCAGCCAAACCCGGACTAGCGGGACAGACATTCAGTACTTC.

V is TRBV2 and J is TRBJ2-1; D possibly corresponds to TRBD2 (6 bases). CDR3 length: 13 amino acids. V was shortened by 8 bases and J by 8 bases, with 16 bases between the two germline ends. Germline CDR1 and CDR2: SNHLY and FYNNEI. The CDR3 coding sequence is TGTGCCAGCTTTAGACTAGTCATGGATGAGCAGTTCTTC. Its translation: CASFRLVMDEQFF.

V and J are TRBV11-2 and TRBJ1-2; 10 bases are shared with TRBD1. The V gene end was trimmed by 5 bases and the J gene end by 6 bases; junction bases not matched to a gene: 15. Germline V lookup: CDR1 SGHAT, CDR2 FQNNGV. The CDR3 totals 17 residues. The CDR3 is CASSPGHHGQGGNGYTF. The DNA for the CDR3 is TGTGCCAGCAGCCCAGGGCACCACGGACAGGGGGGAAATGGCTACACCTTC.

This clone was counted once. This chain uses TRBV18 with TRBJ2-1; D remains ambiguous. CDR1 and CDR2 from the germline V gene are KGHSH and LQKENI. V lost 6 bases and J 2 bases, leaving 5 bases between the germline ends. The CDR3 sequence is 12 residues long. The DNA of the CDR3 is TGTGCCAGCTCTCCCACCTACAATGAGCAGTTCTTC. Amino acids: CASSPTYNEQFF.

This clone was recorded a few times. The rearrangement links TRBV3-1 (or the pseudogene TRBV3-2) to TRBJ2-1; D unresolved. Germline CDR1 reads LGHDT; CDR2 reads YNNKEL (reference sequence). This CDR3 comprises 15 residues. V lost 4 bases, J lost 5 bases, and 15 bases lay in between. For the CDR3, the DNA is TGTGCCAGCAGCCTTGACACCTCTGGTCACAATGAGCAGTTCTTC. Protein product: CASSLDTSGHNEQFF.

Written as DNA, the CDR3 is TGTGCCAGTAGCCCCCTAGCGGGAGGGCCTTGGAGGAACGGGGAGCTGTTTTTT. Residues: CASSPLAGGPWRNGELFF. The V gene is TRBV19, the J gene TRBJ2-2; 12 bases are a match to TRBD2. With V trimmed by 6 bases and J by 7 bases, 15 bases remained unmatched. The CDR3 length is 18 residues. Per germline, CDR1 LNHDA and CDR2 SQIVND (reference sequence).

The rearrangement links TRBV4-2 to TRBJ2-7, with 9 bases identical to TRBD1. Losses at the gene ends were 1 base for V and 3 bases for J; bases not matched to a gene: 4. The CDR3 is made up of 15 amino acids. Germline values: CDR1 LGHNA, CDR2 YNFKEQ. CDR3 DNA: TGTGCCAGCAGCCAAGGGACAGGGGCGGGCTACGAGCAGTACTTC. Protein sequence: CASSQGTGAGYEQYF.

This chain connects TRBV27 to TRBJ2-5, with D perhaps TRBD2 (5 bases). The germline V and J ends were trimmed by 5 bases and 1 base, with 17 bases remaining between them. The CDR3 contains 16 residues. Germline V lookup: CDR1 MNHEY, CDR2 SMNVEV (reference sequence). The CDR3 DNA reads TGTGCCAGCAGTCCCCGGCTGTTACGGGGCCAAGAGACCCAGTACTTC. It encodes CASSPRLLRGQETQYF.

This chain connects TRBV30 to TRBJ1-5; TRBD1 agrees at 7 bases. This CDR3 spans 15 amino acids. CDR1 GTSNPN and CDR2 SVGIG come from the germline V gene (reference sequence). V lost 3 bases and J lost 0; bases outside the gene matches: 5. CDR3 sequence (DNA): TGTGCCTGGAGCAGGGACAGCGATAGCAATCAGCCCCAGCATTTT. This gives the protein CAWSRDSDSNQPQHF.

In this sample, this clone turned up once. The genes are TRBV4-2 and TRBJ2-7, with D possibly TRBD1 on 6 matching bases. The CDR3 spans 15 residues. Deletions cut 0 bases from V and 2 bases from J, with 11 bases between. Germline CDR1 and CDR2: LGHNA and YNFKEQ. The CDR3 spells CASSQEGDIPYEQYF. The CDR3 DNA reads as TGTGCCAGCAGCCAAGAAGGGGACATTCCCTACGAGCAGTACTTC.

The chain carries TRBV29-1 and TRBJ2-1, with 11 positions matching TRBD2. The V and J ends lost 4 bases and 3 bases, in that order; junction bases with no gene match: 2. The CDR3 has 14 amino acids. Germline CDR1 SQVTM, CDR2 ANQGSEA. The CDR3 sequence: CSVVLAGGYNEQFF. The CDR3 nucleotides are TGCAGCGTTGTCCTAGCGGGAGGCTACAATGAGCAGTTCTTC.

J is TRBJ1-4 and V is TRBV3-1 (or the pseudogene TRBV3-2), with D maybe TRBD1 (6 bases). Germline assignment: CDR1 LGHDT and CDR2 YNNKEL (reference sequence). V lost 0 bases and J 8 bases, leaving 10 bases between the germline ends. The CDR3 contains 14 residues. CDR3 sequence reads: CASSQDPGAEKLFF. As DNA, the CDR3 is TGTGCCAGCAGCCAAGATCCAGGGGCGGAAAAACTGTTTTTT.

This clone was counted only a few times. The chain recombines TRBV4-2 with TRBJ2-1; 8 bases align to TRBD1. CDR1 is LGHNA, CDR2 YNFKEQ, per germline. The junction had 4 bases not matched to a gene; V was cut back by 0 bases and J by 6 bases. The CDR3 contains 15 residues. CDR3 sequence: CASSQDWGQVNEQFF. In nucleotides, the CDR3 is TGTGCCAGCAGCCAAGATTGGGGACAGGTCAATGAGCAGTTCTTC.

V is TRBV11-2 and J is TRBJ1-1, with a possible D match to TRBD1 (5 bases). The CDR3 totals 13 residues. The V end was cut by 5 bases, the J end by 5 bases, with 12 bases between. Germline CDR1 SGHAT, CDR2 FQNNGV. CDR3 residues: CASSPGGGTEAFF. CDR3 nucleotide sequence: TGTGCCAGCAGCCCCGGGGGGGGGACTGAAGCTTTCTTT.

This sequence joins TRBV18 and TRBJ1-1; TRBD1 matches at 7 bases. There are 15 residues in the CDR3. With 3 bases clipped from V and 11 bases from J, the junction kept 15 bases outside the gene matches. Per the germline V gene, CDR1 is KGHSH and CDR2 is LQKENI. CDR3 in amino acids: CASSPPGQLTTEAFF. The CDR3 DNA is TGTGCCAGCTCACCGCCGGGACAGCTTACCACAGAGGCTTTCTTT.

The genes are TRBV7-8 and TRBJ2-5, with 12 positions matching TRBD2. The CDR3 is 16 amino acids. The ends lost 5 bases at V and 5 bases at J; junction bases unmatched: 9. CDR1 and CDR2 (germline): SGHVS, FQNEAQ. DNA of the CDR3: TGTGCCAGCAGCCAGCTAACCGGGACTAGCGGGGAGACCCAGTACTTC. Translating gives CASSQLTGTSGETQYF.

CDR3 region: CASSLGSGNTIYF. Here the CDR3 DNA reads TGTGCCAGCTCCTTGGGGTCTGGAAACACCATATATTTT. This rearrangement joins TRBV7-2 to TRBJ1-3; no firm D call. This CDR3 is built from 13 residues. Germline V CDR1 and CDR2: SGHTA, FQGNSA. V was pared by 8 bases and J by 1 base, with 9 bases between.

The rearrangement uses TRBV3-1 (or the pseudogene TRBV3-2) and TRBJ2-3; D is possibly TRBD2 (6 bases). Germline V CDR1 and CDR2: LGHDT, YNNKEL (reference sequence). The CDR3 is 15 residues long. The V gene lost 8 bases and the J gene lost 5 bases, with 20 bases spanning the gap. This chain's CDR3 is CASAGDAGFKDTQYF. DNA of the CDR3: TGTGCCAGCGCGGGTGACGCGGGGTTCAAAGATACGCAGTATTTT.

This sequence joins TRBV10-3 and TRBJ2-1; TRBD2 matches 7 bases. Germline trimming cut 0 bases from V and 10 bases from J; bases unmatched to any gene: 3. The CDR3 sequence is 13 residues long. The germline V gene encodes CDR1 ENHRY and CDR2 SYGVKD. The CDR3 nucleotides read TGTGCCATCAGTGAGTCGGGGGGGTCCGAGCAGTTCTTC. Amino acids: CAISESGGSEQFF.

The J gene is TRBJ1-6, the V gene TRBV2; TRBD1 is a possible D gene (5 bases). Trimming left V 3 bases short and J 6 bases short, with 9 bases between. The CDR3 loop spans 14 amino acids. Germline lookup yields CDR1 SNHLY and CDR2 FYNNEI. CDR3 residues: CASSERGPNSPLHF. The DNA of the CDR3 is TGTGCCAGCAGTGAGAGGGGTCCTAATTCACCCCTCCACTTT.

This clone has just a few counts. The chain joins TRBV5-6 to TRBJ2-7, with TRBD2 identical over 7 bases. The CDR3 covers 15 residues. V lost 1 base and J lost 2; bases outside the gene matches: 6. Germline V gives CDR1 SGHDT, CDR2 YYEEEE. The CDR3 loop reads CASSLPPGTTYEQYF. The CDR3 nucleotides read TGTGCCAGCAGCTTGCCTCCCGGGACTACCTACGAGCAGTACTTC. Full variable domain (outside the CDR3, taken from reference TRBV5-6 and TRBJ2-7): DAGVTQSPTHLIKTRGQQVTLRCSPKSGHDTVSWYQQALGQGPQFIFQYYEEEERQRGNFPDRFSGHQFPNYSSELNVNALLLGDSALYLCASSLPPGTTYEQYFGPGTRLTVT.

The chain couples TRBV15 to TRBJ1-4; D may be TRBD1 (6 bases). This CDR3 contains 15 residues. Per germline, CDR1 LNHNV and CDR2 YYDKDF (reference sequence). Trimming left V 0 bases short and J 7 bases short, with 12 bases between. CDR3 amino acids: CATSRDGGAREKLFF. CDR3 DNA: TGTGCCACCAGCAGAGATGGGGGGGCGCGTGAAAAACTGTTTTTT.

The chain links TRBV19 to TRBJ2-5; D might be TRBD1 or TRBD2, each matching 5 bases. Germline V gene data show CDR1 as LNHDA and CDR2 as SQIVND (reference sequence). V lost 9 bases and J 7 bases, leaving 18 bases between the germline ends. The CDR3 is made up of 13 amino acids. In nucleotides, the CDR3 is TGTGCCAGCAAAATCCAGGGCGCGGGGACCCAGTACTTC. Protein product: CASKIQGAGTQYF. Drawing the rest from reference TRBV19 and TRBJ2-5, the complete variable domain is DGGITQSPKYLFRKEGQNVTLSCEQNLNHDAMYWYRQDPGQGLRLIYYSQIVNDFQKGDIAEGYSVSREKKESFPLTVTSAQKNPTAFYLCASKIQGAGTQYFGPGTRLLVL.